The TCR beta chain under discussion was sequenced for a study of CD8 T cells in ankylosing spondylitis. In its sample, this clonotype was seen a few times. The antigen remains undetermined. The CDR3 spans 12 residues. Trimming pared 5 bases from V and 2 bases from J, leaving 6 bases between. Per germline, CDR1 LGHDT and CDR2 YNNKEL (reference sequence). Study-wide points: Disease-linked clones reportedly concentrated significantly in matched ankylosing spondylitis synovial fluid. Earlier work had already found some motif variants in reactive arthritis synovial fluid and blood.

Preparation of TCR beta libraries was done by quantitative 5'-RACE with molecular barcodes. TCRdb re-analysed the 5' RACE reads in MiXCR, keeping a single row per CDR3 protein. The sample has around 150,000 distinct CDR3 sequences, 11% seen once. The sample consisted of blood, either unsorted or a sorted T cell fraction (not recorded which). The clonotype originates from a male donor with ankylosing spondylitis or in good health (not recorded which). The V gene is TRBV3-1, the J gene TRBJ2-5; D unresolved. The CDR3 here is CASSASQETQYF. CDR3 sequence (DNA): TGTGCCAGCAGCGCCTCTCAAGAGACCCAGTACTTC.